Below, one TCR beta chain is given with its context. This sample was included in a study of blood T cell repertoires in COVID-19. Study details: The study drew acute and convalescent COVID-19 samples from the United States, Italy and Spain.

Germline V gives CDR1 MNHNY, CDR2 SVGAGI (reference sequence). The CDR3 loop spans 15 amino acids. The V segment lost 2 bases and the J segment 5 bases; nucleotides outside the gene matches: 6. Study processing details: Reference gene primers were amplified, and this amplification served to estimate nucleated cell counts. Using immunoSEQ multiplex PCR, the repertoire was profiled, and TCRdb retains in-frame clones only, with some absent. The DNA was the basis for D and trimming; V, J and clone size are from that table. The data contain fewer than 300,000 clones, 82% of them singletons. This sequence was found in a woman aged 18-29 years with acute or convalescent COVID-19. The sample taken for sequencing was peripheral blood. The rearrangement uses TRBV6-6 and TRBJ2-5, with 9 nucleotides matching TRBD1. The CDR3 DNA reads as TGTGCCAGCAGTTACGGCACAGGGGGCGGGGAGACCCAGTACTTC. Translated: CASSYGTGGGETQYF.